This entry concerns a single TCR beta chain. This specimen belongs to a study of cytomegalovirus exposure and HLA in healthy donors. The V gene end was trimmed by 4 bases and the J gene end by 4 bases; junction bases not matched to a gene: 9. Germline V CDR1 and CDR2: MGHDK, SYGVNS. The CDR3 has 16 residues. PCR involved 60 Vbeta and 13 Jbeta primers. Original data processing: A follow-up analysis tallied 86 million or so unique TCR beta chains, about 10 million shared. The method was immunoSEQ multiplex PCR; TCRdb's version includes in-frame clones alone and lacks a portion of them. That table supplies the V and J calls and clone size; D and trimming were determined from the DNA. The table lists around 99,000 clones, around two thirds of them singletons.

The TCR sequence derives from a woman between 40 and 55 years old in good health and CMV-seropositive. The chain combines TRBV25-1 with TRBJ2-5, with 10 bases matching TRBD1. Sequenced: PBMCs. CDR3 nucleotides: TGTGCCAGCAGTGGATTGGGGACAGGGGAGGGAGAGACCCAGTACTTC. Protein: CASSGLGTGEGETQYF.